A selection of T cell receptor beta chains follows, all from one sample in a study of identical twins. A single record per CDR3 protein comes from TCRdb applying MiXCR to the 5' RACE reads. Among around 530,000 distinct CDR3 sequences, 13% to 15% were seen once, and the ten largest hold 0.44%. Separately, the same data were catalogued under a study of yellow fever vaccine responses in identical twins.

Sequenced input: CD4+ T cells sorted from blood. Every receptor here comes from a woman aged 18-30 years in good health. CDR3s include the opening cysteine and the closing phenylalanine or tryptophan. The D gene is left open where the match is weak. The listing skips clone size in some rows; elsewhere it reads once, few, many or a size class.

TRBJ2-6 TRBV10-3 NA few CAISELAGFRSGANVLTF TGTGCCATCAGTGAGTTGGCAGGGTTTAGGTCTGGGGCCAACGTCCTGACTTTC
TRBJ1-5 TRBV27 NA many CASSLMGLNQPQHF TGTGCCAGCAGTTTAATGGGACTCAATCAGCCCCAGCATTTT
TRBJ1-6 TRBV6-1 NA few CASGNPGGSPLHF TGTGCCAGCGGAAACCCGGGGGGTTCACCCCTCCACTTT
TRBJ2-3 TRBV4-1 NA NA CASSQLPQPSTDTQYF TGCGCCAGCAGCCAATTACCACAACCCAGCACAGATACGCAGTATTTT
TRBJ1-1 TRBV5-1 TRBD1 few CASSLAQGARDTEAFF TGCGCCAGCAGCTTGGCACAGGGGGCGAGGGACACTGAAGCTTTCTTT
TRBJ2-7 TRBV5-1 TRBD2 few CASSLDWGLAGEQYF TGCGCCAGCAGCTTGGACTGGGGGCTAGCGGGCGAGCAGTACTTC
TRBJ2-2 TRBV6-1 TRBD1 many CASRPGTGYTGELFF TGTGCCAGCAGACCCGGGACAGGGTATACCGGGGAGCTGTTTTTT
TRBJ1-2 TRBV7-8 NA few CASSLTGTWSYTF TGTGCCAGCAGCTTAACTGGCACTTGGAGCTACACCTTC
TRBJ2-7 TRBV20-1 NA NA CSAGRDLYYEQYF TGCAGTGCTGGCCGGGATCTTTACTACGAGCAGTACTTC
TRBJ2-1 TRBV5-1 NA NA CASSFSLDEQFF TGCGCCAGCAGCTTTTCACTCGATGAGCAGTTCTTC
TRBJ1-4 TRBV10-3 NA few CAISEVTALDGEKLFF TGTGCCATCAGTGAGGTAACAGCCTTGGATGGTGAAAAACTGTTTTTT
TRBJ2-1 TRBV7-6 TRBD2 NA CASSSSLAGVRNEQFF TGTGCCAGCAGCTCCTCCCTAGCGGGAGTGAGGAATGAGCAGTTCTTC
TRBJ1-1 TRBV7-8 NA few CASSNPWDTLNTEAFF TGTGCCAGCAGCAATCCATGGGACACCCTGAACACTGAAGCTTTCTTT
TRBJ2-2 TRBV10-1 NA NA CASSDGVNTGELFF TGCGCCAGCAGTGACGGGGTGAACACCGGGGAGCTGTTTTTT
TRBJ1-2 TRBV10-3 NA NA CAISDGYGYTF TGTGCCATCAGTGATGGATATGGCTACACCTTC
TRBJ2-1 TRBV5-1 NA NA CASSANYNEQFF TGCGCCAGCAGCGCGAACTACAATGAGCAGTTCTTC
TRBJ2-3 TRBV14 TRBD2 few CASSQPLTSGSDTQYF TGTGCCAGCAGCCAACCTCTGACTAGCGGGAGCGATACGCAGTATTTT
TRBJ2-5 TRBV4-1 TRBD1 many CASSRIQGAETQYF TGCGCCAGCAGCCGAATACAGGGGGCGGAGACCCAGTACTTC
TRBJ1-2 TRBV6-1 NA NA CASGPGPWGYGYTF TGTGCCAGTGGTCCGGGCCCATGGGGGTATGGCTACACCTTC
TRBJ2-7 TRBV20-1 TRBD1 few CSAIQGFSHEQYF TGCAGTGCCATACAGGGGTTCTCCCACGAGCAGTACTTC
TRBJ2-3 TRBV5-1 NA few CASSLAWGPDTQYF TGCGCCAGCAGCTTGGCCTGGGGGCCAGATACGCAGTATTTT
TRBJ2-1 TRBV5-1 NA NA CASSLTGAYNEQFF TGCGCCAGCAGCTTGACAGGAGCCTACAATGAGCAGTTCTTC
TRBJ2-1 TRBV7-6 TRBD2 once CASSPPSGGPNNEQFF TGTGCCAGCAGCCCCCCCAGCGGGGGCCCTAACAATGAGCAGTTCTTC
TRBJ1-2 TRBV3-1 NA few CASSLGHKGYTF TGTGCCAGCAGCCTGGGACATAAGGGCTACACCTTC